The present entry profiles one T cell receptor beta chain with its context. This specimen comes from a study of blood T cell repertoires in COVID-19. Study-level information: The samples span acute and convalescent COVID-19 from the United States, Italy and Spain. Nucleic acid was either cDNA or gDNA, and it came from T cells, B-cell-depleted T cells, or PBMCs.

The CDR3 loop spans 15 amino acids. The J segment lost 8 bases and the V segment lost 5 bases, leaving 11 bases of the junction unmatched. The germline CDR1 and CDR2 sequences are MNHNS and SASEGT. Authors' data handling: For nucleated cells, counts were estimated from reference gene primer amplification. Clones were sequenced by immunoSEQ multiplex PCR, and TCRdb holds only the in-frame ones, with some missing. V, J and clone size were drawn from that table, and D and trimming were deduced from the DNA. The sample records approximately 100,000 clones, 75% to 95% being singletons. The specimen was peripheral blood. V and J are TRBV6-1 and TRBJ1-4; TRBD1 matches at 7 bases. This clonotype originated in a human donor in a cohort sampled during active COVID-19. DNA for the CDR3: TGTGCCAGCAGTTCCGTTCAGGGGGGAGAAGAAAAACTGTTTTTT. Translating gives CASSSVQGGEEKLFF.